This is a list of T cell receptor beta chains from one sample in a study of T cell responses to AZD1222 COVID-19 vaccine. TCRdb keeps only in-frame clones here, not all; method: immunoSEQ multiplex PCR. The sample lists about 110,000 clones, roughly nine tenths seen once, with 6.6% in the top ten. The starting material was peripheral blood, obtained on day 0 of AZD1222 vaccination. All receptors derive from an adult in good health. CDR3s include the opening cysteine and the closing phenylalanine or tryptophan. D genes are given only for firm matches. The size of a clone is reported for some rows only, either as once, few or many, or as a class for expanded clones.

clone size	D gene	V gene	J gene	CDR3 DNA	CDR3 protein
NA	NA	TRBV7-9	TRBJ2-2	TGTGCCAGCAGCTTAGTCTCGGCCTTATCCACCGGGGAGCTGTTTTTT	CASSLVSALSTGELFF
few	NA	TRBV7-8	TRBJ2-7	TGTGCCAGCACCGGAGGGAAGGGCAGTAGTTTTTACGAGCAGTACTTC	CASTGGKGSSFYEQYF
NA	NA	TRBV6-5	TRBJ2-3	TGTGCCAGCAGTTACACCGTGGGCACAGATACGCAGTATTTT	CASSYTVGTDTQYF
NA	NA	TRBV13	TRBJ2-7	TGTGCCAGCAGCTTCCAACGCTCCTACGAGCAGTACTTC	CASSFQRSYEQYF
NA	NA	TRBV29-1	TRBJ2-3	TGCAGCGTTGAATTGCCGGTGGTGGATACGCAGTATTTT	CSVELPVVDTQYF
NA	NA	TRBV11-2	TRBJ2-3	TGTGCCAGCAGCCCCGGAGCGGCGGATACGCAGTATTTT	CASSPGAADTQYF
NA	NA	TRBV5-6	TRBJ1-6	TGTGCCAGCAGCTTAGCCGGCCTAGATTCACCCCTCCACTTT	CASSLAGLDSPLHF
NA	NA	TRBV28	TRBJ2-7	TGTGCCAGCAGTCCAGGAGGGCCAATAAACTACGAGCAGTACTTC	CASSPGGPINYEQYF
NA	TRBD1	TRBV18	TRBJ1-2	TGTGCCAGCTCTCAAATCGCCGGGACAGGGGATGGCTACACCTTC	CASSQIAGTGDGYTF
NA	TRBD2	TRBV4-3	TRBJ2-7	TGCGCCAGCAGCCAAGGAATTACTAGCGGACTATACGAGCAGTACTTC	CASSQGITSGLYEQYF